This T cell receptor (beta chain) was observed in a study of blood T cell repertoires in COVID-19. Study-wide background: Sites across the United States, Italy and Spain contributed samples from acute and convalescent COVID-19.

Some clones are missing from TCRdb's copy, which holds only in-frame ones; the method was immunoSEQ multiplex PCR. The table shows about 140,000 clones, with 82% occurring only once. The germline V gene encodes CDR1 MNHEY and CDR2 SVGAGI. Trimming left V 10 bases short and J 0 bases short, with 10 bases between. This CDR3 is 13 amino acids long. The chain combines TRBV6-5 with TRBJ1-3, with a possible D match to TRBD1 (5 bases). The clonotype was recovered from a woman aged 80 or over with acute or convalescent COVID-19. The sample taken for sequencing was peripheral blood. The chain's CDR3 is CAIRGVSGNTIYF. The CDR3 DNA reads as TGTGCCATTCGGGGGGTCTCTGGAAACACCATATATTTT.